The T cell receptor (beta chain) described here comes from a study of blood T cells in healthy people across ages. Study-wide context: Researchers report that template switching captured about one barcoded beta molecule per two T cells.

V shed 2 bases and J shed 1 base, with 13 bases lying between them. Germline lookup yields CDR1 SGHDT and CDR2 YYEEEE. This CDR3 is built from 16 residues. Primers used in a second PCR of about 6 to 12 cycles were a sample-barcoded 5' primer and a J-beta primer mix. TCRdb re-called the 5' RACE reads with MiXCR, one entry per CDR3 protein. The top ten clones hold 20% to 25% of a sample with fewer than 750,000 distinct CDR3 sequences, roughly 48% of them seen once. The genes are TRBV5-6 and TRBJ2-1, with D perhaps matching TRBD1 (5 bases). The sequenced material came from blood. This clonotype was obtained from an elderly man in good health. The CDR3 nucleotides read TGTGCCAGCAGCTTTGTCCAGGGTCGTTCCTACAATGAGCAGTTCTTC. It translates to CASSFVQGRSYNEQFF.